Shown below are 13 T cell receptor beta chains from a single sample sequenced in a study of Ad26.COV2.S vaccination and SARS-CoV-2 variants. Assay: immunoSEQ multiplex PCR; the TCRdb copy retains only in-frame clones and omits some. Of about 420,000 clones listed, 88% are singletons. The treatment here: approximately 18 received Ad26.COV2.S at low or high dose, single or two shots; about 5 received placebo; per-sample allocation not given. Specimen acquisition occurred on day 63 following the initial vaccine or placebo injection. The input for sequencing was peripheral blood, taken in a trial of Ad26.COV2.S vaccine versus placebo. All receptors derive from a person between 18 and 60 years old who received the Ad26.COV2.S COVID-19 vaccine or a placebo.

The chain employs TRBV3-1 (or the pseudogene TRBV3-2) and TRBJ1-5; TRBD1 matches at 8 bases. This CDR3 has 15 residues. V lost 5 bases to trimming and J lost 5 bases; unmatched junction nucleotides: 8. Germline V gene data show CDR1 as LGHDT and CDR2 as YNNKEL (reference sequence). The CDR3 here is CASSGGQEGYQPQHF. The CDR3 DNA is TGTGCCAGCAGCGGGGGACAGGAAGGGTATCAGCCCCAGCATTTT.

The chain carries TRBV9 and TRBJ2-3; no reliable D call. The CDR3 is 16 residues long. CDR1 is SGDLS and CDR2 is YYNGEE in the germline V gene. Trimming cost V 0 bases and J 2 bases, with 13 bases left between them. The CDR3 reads CASSVGPTVDTDTQYF. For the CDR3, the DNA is TGTGCCAGCAGCGTAGGGCCCACAGTAGACACAGATACGCAGTATTTT.

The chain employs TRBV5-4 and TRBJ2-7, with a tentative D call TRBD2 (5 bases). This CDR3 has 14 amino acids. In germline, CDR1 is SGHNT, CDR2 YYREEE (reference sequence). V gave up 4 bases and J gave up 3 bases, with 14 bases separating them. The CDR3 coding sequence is TGTGCCAGCAGCAAGAGCGACTACCTCTACGAGCAGTACTTC. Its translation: CASSKSDYLYEQYF.

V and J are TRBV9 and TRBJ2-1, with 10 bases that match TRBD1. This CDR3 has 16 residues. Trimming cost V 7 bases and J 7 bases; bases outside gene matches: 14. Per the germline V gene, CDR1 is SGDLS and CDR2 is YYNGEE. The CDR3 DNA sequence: TGTGCCAGCCGAGCTGGGCGGGACAGGGGAGGGAATGAGCAGTTCTTC. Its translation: CASRAGRDRGGNEQFF.

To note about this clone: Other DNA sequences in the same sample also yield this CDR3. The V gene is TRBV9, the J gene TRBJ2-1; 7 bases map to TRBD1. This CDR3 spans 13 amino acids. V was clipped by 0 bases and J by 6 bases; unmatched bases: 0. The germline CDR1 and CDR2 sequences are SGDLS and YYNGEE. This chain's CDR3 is CASSVGTGNEQFF. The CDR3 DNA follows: TGTGCCAGCAGCGTAGGGACAGGCAATGAGCAGTTCTTC.

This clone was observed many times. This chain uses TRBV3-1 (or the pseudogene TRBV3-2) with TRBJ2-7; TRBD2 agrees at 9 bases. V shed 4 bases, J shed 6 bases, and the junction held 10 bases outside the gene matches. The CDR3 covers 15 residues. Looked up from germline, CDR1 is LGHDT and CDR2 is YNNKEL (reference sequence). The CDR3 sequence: CASSPRLADPREQYF. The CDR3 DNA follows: TGTGCCAGCAGCCCCCGACTAGCGGACCCTCGCGAGCAGTACTTC.

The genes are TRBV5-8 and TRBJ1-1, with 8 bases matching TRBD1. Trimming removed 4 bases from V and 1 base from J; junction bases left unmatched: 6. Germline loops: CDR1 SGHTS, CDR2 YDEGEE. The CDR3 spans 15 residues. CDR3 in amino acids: CASSIDRGGNTEAFF. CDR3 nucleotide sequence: TGTGCCAGCAGCATCGACAGGGGCGGGAACACTGAAGCTTTCTTT. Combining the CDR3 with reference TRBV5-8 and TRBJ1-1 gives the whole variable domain EAGVTQSPTHLIKTRGQQATLRCSPISGHTSVYWYQQALGLGLQFLLWYDEGEERNRGNFPPRFSGRQFPNYSSELNVNALELEDSALYLCASSIDRGGNTEAFFGQGTRLTVV.

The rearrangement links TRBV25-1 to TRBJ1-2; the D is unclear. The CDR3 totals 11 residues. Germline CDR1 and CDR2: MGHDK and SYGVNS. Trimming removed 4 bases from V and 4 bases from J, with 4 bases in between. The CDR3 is CASSGAYGYTF. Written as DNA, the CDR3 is TGTGCCAGCAGTGGGGCCTATGGCTACACCTTC.

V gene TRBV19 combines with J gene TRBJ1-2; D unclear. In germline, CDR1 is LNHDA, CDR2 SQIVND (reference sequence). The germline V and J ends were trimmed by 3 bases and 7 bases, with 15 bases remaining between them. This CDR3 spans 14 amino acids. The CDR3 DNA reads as TGTGCCAGTAGTATCCTCGGGTTGGACGGTGGCTACACCTTC. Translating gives CASSILGLDGGYTF.

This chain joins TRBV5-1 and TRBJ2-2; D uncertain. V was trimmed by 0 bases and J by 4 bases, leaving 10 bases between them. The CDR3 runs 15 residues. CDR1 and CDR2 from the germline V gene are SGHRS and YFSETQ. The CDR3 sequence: CASSLDLIGTGELFF. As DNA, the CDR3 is TGCGCCAGCAGCTTGGACCTGATTGGCACCGGGGAGCTGTTTTTT.

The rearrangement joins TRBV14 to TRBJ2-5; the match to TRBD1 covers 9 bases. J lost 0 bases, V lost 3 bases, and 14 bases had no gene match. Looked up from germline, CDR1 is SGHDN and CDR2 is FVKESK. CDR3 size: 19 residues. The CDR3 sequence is CASSHFRDRDSWDQETQYF. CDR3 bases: TGTGCCAGCAGCCACTTCCGGGACAGGGACTCCTGGGACCAAGAGACCCAGTACTTC.

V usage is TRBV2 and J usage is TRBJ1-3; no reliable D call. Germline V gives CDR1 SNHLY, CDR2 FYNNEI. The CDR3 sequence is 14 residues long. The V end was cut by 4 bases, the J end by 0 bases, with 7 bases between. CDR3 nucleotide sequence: TGTGCCAGCAGTGCCGGGAGCTCTGGAAACACCATATATTTT. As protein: CASSAGSSGNTIYF.

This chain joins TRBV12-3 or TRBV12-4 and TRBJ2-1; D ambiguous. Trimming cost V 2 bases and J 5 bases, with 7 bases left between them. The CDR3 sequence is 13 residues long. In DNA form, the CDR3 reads TGTGCCAGCAGTTTAAAGCCTAACAATGAGCAGTTCTTC. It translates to CASSLKPNNEQFF.